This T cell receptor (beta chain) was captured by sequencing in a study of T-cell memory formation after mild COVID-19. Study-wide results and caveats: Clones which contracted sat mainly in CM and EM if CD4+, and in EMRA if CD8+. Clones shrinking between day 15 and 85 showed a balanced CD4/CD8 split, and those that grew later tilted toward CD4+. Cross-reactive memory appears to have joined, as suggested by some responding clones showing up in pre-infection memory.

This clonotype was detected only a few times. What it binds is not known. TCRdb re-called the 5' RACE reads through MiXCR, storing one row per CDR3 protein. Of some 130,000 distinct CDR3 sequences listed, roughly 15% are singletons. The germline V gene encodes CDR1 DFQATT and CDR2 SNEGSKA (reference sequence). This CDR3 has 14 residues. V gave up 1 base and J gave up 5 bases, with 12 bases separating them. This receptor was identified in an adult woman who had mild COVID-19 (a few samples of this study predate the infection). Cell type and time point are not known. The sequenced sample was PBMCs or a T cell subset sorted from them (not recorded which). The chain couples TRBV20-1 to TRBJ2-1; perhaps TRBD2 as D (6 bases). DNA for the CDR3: TGCAGTGCTAGAGCCGCTACTAGCCACAATGAGCAGTTCTTC. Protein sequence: CSARAATSHNEQFF.